Listed here are 15 T cell receptor beta chains from one sample, sequenced in a study of OX40 agonist ivuxolimab in advanced cancers. The table came from immunoSEQ multiplex PCR; TCRdb's copy has only in-frame clones and leaves some out. This sample has approximately 65,000 clones, with roughly 87% found just once. Here the sequenced sample was CD4+ or CD8+ T cells sorted from blood, taken in a trial of the OX40 agonist ivuxolimab. The source is an adult with an advanced solid tumor such as melanoma, head and neck, liver or kidney cancer.

This rearrangement joins TRBV9 to TRBJ2-1, with unresolved D. The CDR3 consists of 14 residues. CDR1 is SGDLS, CDR2 YYNGEE, per germline. V shed 4 bases and J shed 5 bases, with 13 bases lying between them. The CDR3 DNA reads as TGTGCCAGCAGCCCCGAAGGATGGGACAATGAGCAGTTCTTC. Translated, it gives CASSPEGWDNEQFF.

The J gene is TRBJ2-7, the V gene TRBV6-5, with 7 positions matching TRBD1. CDR3 size: 12 residues. Trimming cost V 6 bases and J 3 bases; bases outside gene matches: 2. CDR1 is MNHEY and CDR2 is SVGAGI in the germline V gene. This chain's CDR3 is CASSRDSYEQYF. CDR3 nucleotide sequence: TGTGCCAGCAGCAGGGACAGCTACGAGCAGTACTTC.

The V gene is TRBV15, the J gene TRBJ1-2; TRBD1 is a possible D gene (5 bases). Trimming took 3 bases from V and 0 from J, leaving 11 bases between them. Germline loops: CDR1 LNHNV, CDR2 YYDKDF (reference sequence). CDR3 length: 15 amino acids. The CDR3 reads CATSRTGTANYGYTF. The CDR3 DNA reads TGTGCCACCAGCAGGACCGGGACGGCTAACTATGGCTACACCTTC.

The J gene is TRBJ2-3, the V gene TRBV5-1; 8 nucleotides align to TRBD2. The ends lost 1 base at V and 0 bases at J; junction bases unmatched: 10. The CDR3 spans 18 residues. Germline assignment: CDR1 SGHRS and CDR2 YFSETQ. This CDR3 reads CASSLWASGLSSTDTQYF. CDR3 in DNA: TGCGCCAGCAGCTTGTGGGCTAGCGGGTTATCTAGCACAGATACGCAGTATTTT.

J is TRBJ2-2 and V is TRBV7-3; 7 bases are shared with TRBD2. This CDR3 comprises 15 residues. Germline assignment: CDR1 SGHTA and CDR2 FQGTGA. Trimming took 5 bases from V and 0 from J; bases not matched to a gene: 3. The CDR3, as DNA: TGTGCCAGCAGCCCTCTAGCGGCGAACACCGGGGAGCTGTTTTTT. Encoded protein: CASSPLAANTGELFF.

This clone has only one observation. This chain links TRBV23-1 with TRBJ1-2; D call uncertain. TRBV23-1 is an open reading frame, and its role is uncertain. CDR3 length equals 14 residues. The V gene lost 3 bases and the J gene lost 2 bases, with 10 bases spanning the gap. CDR3 bases: TGCGCCAGCAGTCATGAAGGGAAAAACTATGGCTACACCTTC. Its protein is CASSHEGKNYGYTF.

The chain joins TRBV10-3 to TRBJ2-7; 11 bases fit TRBD2. The CDR3 loop spans 14 amino acids. Germline CDR1 ENHRY, CDR2 SYGVKD. J was trimmed by 4 bases and V by 2 bases; bases with no gene match: 1. The CDR3 is CAISETSGSYEQYF. CDR3 bases: TGTGCCATCAGTGAGACTAGCGGGAGTTACGAGCAGTACTTC.

Only a few counts were recorded for this clone. The sample carries other DNA sequences with the same CDR3. V is TRBV5-1 and J is TRBJ1-2; TRBD1 matches at 9 bases. This CDR3 region has 14 residues. Germline V gene sequence: CDR1 SGHRS, CDR2 YFSETQ. The trim removed 4 bases at V and 8 bases at J, leaving 9 bases unmatched. CDR3 region: CASSGGQGLDGYTF. The CDR3 nucleotides read TGCGCCAGCAGCGGGGGACAGGGACTCGACGGCTACACCTTC. Based on the CDR3 plus reference TRBV5-1 and TRBJ1-2, the full variable domain is KAGVTQTPRYLIKTRGQQVTLSCSPISGHRSVSWYQQTPGQGLQFLFEYFSETQRNKGNFPGRFSGRQFSNSRSEMNVSTLELGDSALYLCASSGGQGLDGYTFGSGTRLTVV.

The rearrangement links TRBV30 to TRBJ1-5; D gene uncertain. V lost 1 base and J lost 6, with 7 bases in between. Germline assignment: CDR1 GTSNPN and CDR2 SVGIG (reference sequence). This CDR3 comprises 12 residues. The CDR3 DNA sequence: TGTGCCTGGAGTGCTGGCGGTCAGCCCCAGCATTTT. Translation gives CAWSAGGQPQHF.

The gene calls are TRBV10-2 and TRBJ2-3, with no clear D. Germline lookup yields CDR1 WSHSY and CDR2 SAAADI. V was clipped by 5 bases and J by 0 bases, with 9 bases between them. The CDR3 is made up of 14 amino acids. The chain's CDR3 is CASSPHESTDTQYF. The CDR3 bases are TGCGCCAGCAGTCCCCACGAGAGCACAGATACGCAGTATTTT.

This rearrangement joins TRBV4-1 to TRBJ1-6, with 8 bases lining up with TRBD1. Germline-derived CDR1 and CDR2 are MGHRA and YSYEKL. The trim removed 2 bases at V and 7 bases at J, leaving 4 bases unmatched. CDR3 length: 15 amino acids. CDR3 coding DNA: TGCGCCAGCAGCCAAATGGACAGGGAAAATTCACCCCTCCACTTT. Translating it yields CASSQMDRENSPLHF.

This rearrangement joins TRBV19 to TRBJ1-1; D is undetermined. The V gene lost 7 bases and the J gene lost 1 base, with 16 bases spanning the gap. CDR3 length: 15 amino acids. In germline, CDR1 is LNHDA, CDR2 SQIVND (reference sequence). The CDR3 nucleotides read TGTGCCAGTACCTTTGGCGGCCACGGGAACACTGAAGCTTTCTTT. Residues: CASTFGGHGNTEAFF.

This chain connects TRBV5-1 to TRBJ1-2; 8 bases fit TRBD1. V lost 4 bases and J lost 3; bases outside the gene matches: 8. The CDR3 consists of 15 residues. From germline, CDR1 is SGHRS and CDR2 YFSETQ. The CDR3, as DNA: TGCGCCAGCAGCACGACCGGGACAGGAGACTATGGCTACACCTTC. This sequence encodes CASSTTGTGDYGYTF.

The V call is TRBV27, the J call TRBJ2-7; the D gene could be TRBD1 or TRBD2 (6 bases each). Trimming shortened V by 6 bases and J by 5 bases, and 17 bases separated the two germline ends. The CDR3 extends over 14 amino acids. CDR1 is MNHEY and CDR2 is SMNVEV in the germline V gene (reference sequence). This CDR3 reads CASSHNRGRNEQYF. CDR3 bases: TGTGCCAGCAGCCATAATAGGGGGAGGAACGAGCAGTACTTC.

The chain links TRBV5-6 to TRBJ1-2; the match to TRBD1 covers 10 bases. Germline CDR1 and CDR2: SGHDT and YYEEEE. The CDR3 runs to 17 residues. V lost 4 bases and J lost 0; bases outside the gene matches: 9. The CDR3 DNA follows: TGTGCCAGCAGCCAAACGACAGGGGGCACGACTAACTATGGCTACACCTTC. Translation gives CASSQTTGGTTNYGYTF. Full variable domain (missing parts from reference TRBV5-6 and TRBJ1-2): DAGVTQSPTHLIKTRGQQVTLRCSPKSGHDTVSWYQQALGQGPQFIFQYYEEEERQRGNFPDRFSGHQFPNYSSELNVNALLLGDSALYLCASSQTTGGTTNYGYTFGSGTRLTVV.